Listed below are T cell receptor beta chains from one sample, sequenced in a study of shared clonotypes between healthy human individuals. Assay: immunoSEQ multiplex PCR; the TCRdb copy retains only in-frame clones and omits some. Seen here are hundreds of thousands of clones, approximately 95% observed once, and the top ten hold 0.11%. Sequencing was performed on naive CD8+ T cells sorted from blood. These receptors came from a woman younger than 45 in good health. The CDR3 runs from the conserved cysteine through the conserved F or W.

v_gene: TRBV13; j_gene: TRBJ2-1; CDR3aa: CASSLGQGEGNEQFF
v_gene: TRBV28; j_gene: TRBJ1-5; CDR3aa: CASSSRTGNQPQHF
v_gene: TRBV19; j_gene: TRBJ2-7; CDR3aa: CASTPTSGRGEQYF
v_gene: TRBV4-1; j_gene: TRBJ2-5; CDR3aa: CASSQNPRQQETQYF
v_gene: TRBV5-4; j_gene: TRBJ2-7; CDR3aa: CASSWTGGSEQYF
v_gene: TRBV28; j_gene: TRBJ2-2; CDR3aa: CASSRGRNTGELFF
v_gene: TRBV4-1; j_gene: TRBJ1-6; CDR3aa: CASSSSGGPPWSYNSPLHF
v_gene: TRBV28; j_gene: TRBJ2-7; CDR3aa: CASSFSGVDEQYF
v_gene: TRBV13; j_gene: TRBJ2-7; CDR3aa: CASSFHLSGYEQYF
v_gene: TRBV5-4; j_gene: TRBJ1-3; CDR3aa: CASSFDSSGNTIYF
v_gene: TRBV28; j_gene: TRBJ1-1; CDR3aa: CASSLFYVGNTEAFF
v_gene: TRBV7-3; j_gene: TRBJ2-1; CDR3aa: CASSPTYVGAESYNEQFF
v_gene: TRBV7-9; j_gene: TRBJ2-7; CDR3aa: CASSLTGAEQYF
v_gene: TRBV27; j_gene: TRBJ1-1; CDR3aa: CASSVGIYTEAFF
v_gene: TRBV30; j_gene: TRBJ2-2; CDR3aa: CATLGGTSGRPGELFF
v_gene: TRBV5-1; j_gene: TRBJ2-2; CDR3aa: CASSLNWSPNTGELFF
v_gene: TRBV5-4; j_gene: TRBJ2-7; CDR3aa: CASSPGTSDYEQYF
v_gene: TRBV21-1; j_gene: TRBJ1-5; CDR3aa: CASSIRTEINQPQHF
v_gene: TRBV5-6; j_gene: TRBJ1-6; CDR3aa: CASSLSGNSPLHF
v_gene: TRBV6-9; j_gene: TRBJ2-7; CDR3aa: CASSHGLAGAYEQYF
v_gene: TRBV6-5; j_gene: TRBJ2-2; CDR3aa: CASSYYSGAGELFF
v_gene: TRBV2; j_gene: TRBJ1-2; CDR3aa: CASREGMGSYGYTF
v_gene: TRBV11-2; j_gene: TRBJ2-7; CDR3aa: CASSLSSGELYEQYF
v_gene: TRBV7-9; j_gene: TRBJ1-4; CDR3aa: CASSSSSNEKLFF
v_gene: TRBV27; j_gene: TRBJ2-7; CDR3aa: CASRPGQGYEQYF
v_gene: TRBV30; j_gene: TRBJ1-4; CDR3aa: CAWSSLGGMEKLFF
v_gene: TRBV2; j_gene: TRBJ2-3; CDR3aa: CASRGWAGDLTDTQYF
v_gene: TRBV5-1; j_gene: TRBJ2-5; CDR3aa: CASSFEGTVAETQYF
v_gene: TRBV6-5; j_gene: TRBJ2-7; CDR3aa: CASSSNMGHYEQYF
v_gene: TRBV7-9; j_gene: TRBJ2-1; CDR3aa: CASIRLAGVTIKGEQFF
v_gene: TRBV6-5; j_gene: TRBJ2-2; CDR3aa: CASSYLGHMNTGELFF
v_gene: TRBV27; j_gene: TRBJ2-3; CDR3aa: CASSLLLARGTDTQYF
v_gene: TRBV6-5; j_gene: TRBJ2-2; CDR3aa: CASSYSEGATGELFF
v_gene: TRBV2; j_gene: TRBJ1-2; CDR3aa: CASSQKLHNLPHGYTF
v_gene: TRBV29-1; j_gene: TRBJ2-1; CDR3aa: CSVSGTGDNEQFF
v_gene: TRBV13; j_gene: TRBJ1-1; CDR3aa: CASSLGEGGTEAFF